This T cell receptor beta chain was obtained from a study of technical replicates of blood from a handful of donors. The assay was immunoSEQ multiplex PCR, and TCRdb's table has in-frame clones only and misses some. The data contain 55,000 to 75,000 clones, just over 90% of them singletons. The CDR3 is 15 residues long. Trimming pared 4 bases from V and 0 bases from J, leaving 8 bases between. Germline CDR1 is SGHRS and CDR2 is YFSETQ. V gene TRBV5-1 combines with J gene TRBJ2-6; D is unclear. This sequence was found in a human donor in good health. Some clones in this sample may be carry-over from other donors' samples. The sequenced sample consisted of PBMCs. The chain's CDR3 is CASSHGSSGANVLTF. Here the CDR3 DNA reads TGCGCCAGCAGCCACGGGTCCTCTGGGGCCAACGTCCTGACTTTC.